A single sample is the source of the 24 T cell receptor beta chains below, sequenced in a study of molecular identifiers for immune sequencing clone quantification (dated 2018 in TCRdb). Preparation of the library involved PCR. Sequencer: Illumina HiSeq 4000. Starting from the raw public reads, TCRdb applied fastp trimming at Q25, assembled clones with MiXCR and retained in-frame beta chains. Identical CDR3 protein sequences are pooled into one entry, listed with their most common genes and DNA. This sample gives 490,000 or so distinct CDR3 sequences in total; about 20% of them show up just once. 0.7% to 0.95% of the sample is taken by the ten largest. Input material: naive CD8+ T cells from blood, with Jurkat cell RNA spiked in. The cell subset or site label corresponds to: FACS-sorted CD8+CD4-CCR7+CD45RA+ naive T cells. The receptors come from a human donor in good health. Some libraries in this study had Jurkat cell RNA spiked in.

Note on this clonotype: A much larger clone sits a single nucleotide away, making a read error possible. The CDR3 region is CGVINGRGWEQYF. CDR3 coding DNA: TGCGGCGTTATAAACGGGAGGGGTTGGGAGCAGTACTTC. V usage is TRBV29-1 and J usage is TRBJ2-7; TRBD2 agrees at 8 bases. The CDR3 is 13 amino acids. Germline assignment: CDR1 SQVTM and CDR2 ANQGSEA.

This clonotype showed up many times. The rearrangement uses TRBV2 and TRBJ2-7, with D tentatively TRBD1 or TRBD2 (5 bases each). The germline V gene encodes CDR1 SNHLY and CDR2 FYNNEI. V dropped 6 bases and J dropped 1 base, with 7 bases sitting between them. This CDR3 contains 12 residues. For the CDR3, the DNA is TGTGCCAGCAGGGGGGTGTCCTACGAGCAGTACTTC. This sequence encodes CASRGVSYEQYF.

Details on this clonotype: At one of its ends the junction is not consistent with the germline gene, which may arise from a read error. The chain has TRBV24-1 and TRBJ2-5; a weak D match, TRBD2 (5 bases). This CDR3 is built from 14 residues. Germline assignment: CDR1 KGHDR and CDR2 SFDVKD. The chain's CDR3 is CATSDWTEAETQHF. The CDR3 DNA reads TGTGCCACCAGTGATTGGACGGAGGCAGAGACCCAGCACTTC.

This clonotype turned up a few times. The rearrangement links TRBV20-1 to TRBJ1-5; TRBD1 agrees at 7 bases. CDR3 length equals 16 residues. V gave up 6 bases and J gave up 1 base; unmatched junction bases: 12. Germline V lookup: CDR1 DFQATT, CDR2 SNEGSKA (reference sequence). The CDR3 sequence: CSAIAGTEGSNQPQHF. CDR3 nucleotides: TGCAGTGCAATAGCAGGGACAGAGGGGAGCAATCAGCCCCAGCATTTT.

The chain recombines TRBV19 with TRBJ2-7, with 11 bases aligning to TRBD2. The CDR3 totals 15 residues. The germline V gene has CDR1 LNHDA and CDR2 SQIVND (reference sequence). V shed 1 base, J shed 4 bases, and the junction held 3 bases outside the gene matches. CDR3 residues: CASSIGTSGLYEQYF. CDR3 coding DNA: TGTGCCAGTAGTATAGGGACTAGCGGGCTGTACGAGCAGTACTTC. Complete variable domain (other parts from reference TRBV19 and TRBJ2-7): DGGITQSPKYLFRKEGQNVTLSCEQNLNHDAMYWYRQDPGQGLRLIYYSQIVNDFQKGDIAEGYSVSREKKESFPLTVTSAQKNPTAFYLCASSIGTSGLYEQYFGPGTRLTVT.

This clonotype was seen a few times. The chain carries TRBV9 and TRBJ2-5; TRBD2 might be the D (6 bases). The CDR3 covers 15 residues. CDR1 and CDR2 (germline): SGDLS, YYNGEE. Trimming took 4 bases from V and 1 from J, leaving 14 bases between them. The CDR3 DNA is TGTGCCAGCAGCCCGGGAGTAACAGGCCAAGAGACCCAGTACTTC. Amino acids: CASSPGVTGQETQYF.

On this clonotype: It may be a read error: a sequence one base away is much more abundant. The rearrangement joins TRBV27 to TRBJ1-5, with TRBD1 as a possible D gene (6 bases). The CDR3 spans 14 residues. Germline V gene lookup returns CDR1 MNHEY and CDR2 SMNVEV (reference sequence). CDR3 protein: CTSSVQGSWQPQHF. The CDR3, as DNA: TGTACCAGCAGTGTACAGGGTTCCTGGCAGCCCCAGCATTTT.

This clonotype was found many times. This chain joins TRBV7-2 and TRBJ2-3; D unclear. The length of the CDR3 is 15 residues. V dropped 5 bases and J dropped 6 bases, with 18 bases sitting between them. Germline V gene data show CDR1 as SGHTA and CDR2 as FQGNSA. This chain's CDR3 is CASSLRAANTDTQYF. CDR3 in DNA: TGTGCCAGCAGCCTACGGGCAGCTAATACGGATACGCAGTATTTT.

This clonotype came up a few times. The CDR3 sequence is CASRMSGGELFF. CDR3 sequence (DNA): TGTGCCAGCAGGATGAGCGGGGGGGAGCTGTTTTTT. The chain employs TRBV6-2 or TRBV6-3 and TRBJ2-2, with D possibly TRBD2 on 6 matching bases. This CDR3 contains 12 residues. Germline V gives CDR1 MNHEY, CDR2 SVGEGT. With 6 bases removed from V and 8 bases from J, the gap between germline ends came to 10 bases.

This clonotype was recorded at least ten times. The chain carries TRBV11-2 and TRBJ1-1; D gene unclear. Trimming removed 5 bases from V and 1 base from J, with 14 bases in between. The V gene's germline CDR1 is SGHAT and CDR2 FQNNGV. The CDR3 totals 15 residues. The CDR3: CASSMGFGKNTEAFF. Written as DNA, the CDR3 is TGTGCCAGCAGCATGGGATTTGGAAAGAACACTGAAGCTTTCTTT.

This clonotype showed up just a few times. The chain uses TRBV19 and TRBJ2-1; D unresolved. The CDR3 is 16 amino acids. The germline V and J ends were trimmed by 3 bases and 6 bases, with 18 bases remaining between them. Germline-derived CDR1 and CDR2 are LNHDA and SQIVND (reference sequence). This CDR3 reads CASSILSGQLLNEQFF. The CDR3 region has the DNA TGTGCCAGTAGTATCCTGAGTGGTCAACTTCTCAATGAGCAGTTCTTC.

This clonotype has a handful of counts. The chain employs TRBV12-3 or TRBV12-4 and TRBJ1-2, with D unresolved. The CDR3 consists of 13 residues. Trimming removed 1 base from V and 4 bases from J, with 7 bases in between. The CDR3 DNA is TGTGCCAGCAGTTTAGGGACTCCCTATGGCTACACCTTC. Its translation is CASSLGTPYGYTF.

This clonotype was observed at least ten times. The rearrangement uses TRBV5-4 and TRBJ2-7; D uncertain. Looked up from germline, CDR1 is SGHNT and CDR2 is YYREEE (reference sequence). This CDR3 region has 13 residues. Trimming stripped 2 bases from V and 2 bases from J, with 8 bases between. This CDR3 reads CASSFGMAYEQYF. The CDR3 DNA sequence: TGTGCCAGCAGCTTTGGTATGGCCTACGAGCAGTACTTC.

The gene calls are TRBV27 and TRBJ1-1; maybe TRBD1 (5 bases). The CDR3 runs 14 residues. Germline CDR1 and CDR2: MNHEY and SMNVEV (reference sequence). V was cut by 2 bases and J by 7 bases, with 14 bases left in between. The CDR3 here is CASSLGTGGFEAFF. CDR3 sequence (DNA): TGTGCCAGCAGTTTAGGCACAGGAGGATTTGAAGCTTTCTTT.

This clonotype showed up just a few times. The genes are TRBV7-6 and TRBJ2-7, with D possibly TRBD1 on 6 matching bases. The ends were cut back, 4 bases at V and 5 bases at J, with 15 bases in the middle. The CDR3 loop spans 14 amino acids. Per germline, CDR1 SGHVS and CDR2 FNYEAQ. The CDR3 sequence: CASSSTGTMDEQYF. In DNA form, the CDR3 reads TGTGCCAGCAGCTCCACTGGGACAATGGACGAGCAGTACTTC.

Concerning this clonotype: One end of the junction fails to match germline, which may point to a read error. CDR3 nucleotide sequence: TGTGCCAGCAGCCAAGGGGTCGGGGCCTACGACCAGTACTTC. Translation gives CASSQGVGAYDQYF. The V gene is TRBV3-1, the J gene TRBJ2-7; either TRBD1 or TRBD2 may fit D (5 bases each). From germline, CDR1 is LGHDT and CDR2 YNNKEL (reference sequence). This CDR3 has 14 residues.

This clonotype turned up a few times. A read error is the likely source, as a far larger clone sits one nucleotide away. This CDR3 is CASSPGPNTEALF. CDR3 DNA: TGTGCCAGCAGCCCTGGGCCAAACACTGAAGCTCTCTTT. The gene calls are TRBV7-2 and TRBJ1-1; no clear D gene. CDR1 SGHTA and CDR2 FQGNSA come from the germline V gene. The CDR3 has 13 amino acids.

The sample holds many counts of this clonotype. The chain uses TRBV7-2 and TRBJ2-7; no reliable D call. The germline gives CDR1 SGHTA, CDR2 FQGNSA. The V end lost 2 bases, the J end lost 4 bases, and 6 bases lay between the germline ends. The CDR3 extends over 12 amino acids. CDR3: CASSLSTYEQYF. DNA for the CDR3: TGTGCCAGCAGCTTAAGTACTTACGAGCAGTACTTC.

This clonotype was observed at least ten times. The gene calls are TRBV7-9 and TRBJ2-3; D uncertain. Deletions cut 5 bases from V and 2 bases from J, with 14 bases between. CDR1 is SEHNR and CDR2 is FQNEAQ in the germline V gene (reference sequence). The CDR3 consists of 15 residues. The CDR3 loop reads CASSHVEELTDTQYF. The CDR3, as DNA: TGTGCCAGCAGCCACGTAGAGGAACTCACAGATACGCAGTATTTT.

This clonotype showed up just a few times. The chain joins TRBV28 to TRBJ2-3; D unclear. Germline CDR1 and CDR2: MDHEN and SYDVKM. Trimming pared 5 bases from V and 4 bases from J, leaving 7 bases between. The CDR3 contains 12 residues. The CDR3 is CASSTLADTQYF. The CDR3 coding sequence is TGTGCCAGCAGTACCCTCGCAGATACGCAGTATTTT.

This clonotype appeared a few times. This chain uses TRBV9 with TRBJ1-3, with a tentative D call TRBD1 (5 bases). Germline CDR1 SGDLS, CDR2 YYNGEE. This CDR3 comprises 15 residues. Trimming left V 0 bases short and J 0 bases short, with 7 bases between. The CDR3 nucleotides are TGTGCCAGCAGCGTAGAGGGGAACTCTGGAAACACCATATATTTT. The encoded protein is CASSVEGNSGNTIYF.

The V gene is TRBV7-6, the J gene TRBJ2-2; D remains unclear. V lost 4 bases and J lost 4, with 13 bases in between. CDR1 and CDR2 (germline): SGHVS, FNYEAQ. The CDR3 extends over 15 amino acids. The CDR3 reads CASSSLTAGTGELFF. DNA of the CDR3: TGTGCCAGCAGCTCACTGACCGCCGGCACCGGGGAGCTGTTTTTT.

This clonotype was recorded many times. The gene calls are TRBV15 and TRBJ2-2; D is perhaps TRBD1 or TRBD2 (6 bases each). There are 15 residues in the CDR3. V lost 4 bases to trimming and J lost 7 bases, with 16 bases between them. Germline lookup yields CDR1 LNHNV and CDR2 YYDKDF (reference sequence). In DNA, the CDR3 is TGTGCCACCAGCATTTGGGGGGCGATCAGCGGGGAGCTGTTTTTT. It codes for CATSIWGAISGELFF. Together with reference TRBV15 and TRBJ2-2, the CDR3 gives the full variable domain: DAMVIQNPRYQVTQFGKPVTLSCSQTLNHNVMYWYQQKSSQAPKLLFHYYDKDFNNEADTPDNFQSRRPNTSFCFLDIRSPGLGDTAMYLCATSIWGAISGELFFGEGSRLTVL.

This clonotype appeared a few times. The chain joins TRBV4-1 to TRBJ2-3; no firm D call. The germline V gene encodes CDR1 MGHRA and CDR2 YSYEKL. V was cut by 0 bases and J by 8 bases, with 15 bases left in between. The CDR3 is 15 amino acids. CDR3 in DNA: TGCGCCAGCAGCCAAGAAGGGCGGCTCCAGAGTACGCAGTATTTT. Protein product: CASSQEGRLQSTQYF.